The next 9 T cell receptor beta chains were all read from a single sample in a study of T cell clonotyping in hematopoietic cell transplantation. Clones were sequenced by immunoSEQ multiplex PCR, and TCRdb holds only the in-frame ones, with some missing. This sample has 55,000 to 70,000 clones, with over 90% found just once. The sequenced material came from peripheral blood mononuclear cells. These receptor sequences come from a man aged 45-65 years in good health. Some clones in this sample may be carry-over from other donors' samples.

This clone was seen once. The chain has TRBV2 and TRBJ1-2; D not certain. The CDR3 runs 15 residues. The V end lost 2 bases, the J end lost 7 bases, and 17 bases lay between the germline ends. Per the germline V gene, CDR1 is SNHLY and CDR2 is FYNNEI. CDR3 residues: CASSEWLGKGFGYTF. For the CDR3, the DNA is TGTGCCAGCAGTGAATGGTTAGGGAAAGGCTTTGGCTACACCTTC. The whole variable domain, filled in from reference TRBV2 and TRBJ1-2, reads EPEVTQTPSHQVTQMGQEVILRCVPISNHLYFYWYRQILGQKVEFLVSFYNNEISEKSEIFDDQFSVERPDGSNFTLKIRSTKLEDSAMYFCASSEWLGKGFGYTFGSGTRLTVV.

DNA for the CDR3: TGTGCCAGCACCCTTGCCCTGAACACTGAAGCTTTCTTT. It specifies CASTLALNTEAFF. V usage is TRBV25-1 and J usage is TRBJ1-1; unclear D gene. This CDR3 region has 13 residues. CDR1 and CDR2 from the germline V gene are MGHDK and SYGVNS. Trimming removed 7 bases from V and 0 bases from J, with 9 bases in between.

This chain joins TRBV5-1 and TRBJ2-1; no definite D call. Germline V gene lookup returns CDR1 SGHRS and CDR2 YFSETQ. CDR3 length equals 16 residues. The V end was cut by 0 bases, the J end by 2 bases, with 12 bases between. In nucleotides, the CDR3 is TGCGCCAGCAGCTTGGCGATCGAGGACCCCTACAATGAGCAGTTCTTC. Protein: CASSLAIEDPYNEQFF.

The V and J genes are TRBV6-5 and TRBJ1-3, with D uncertain. Germline CDR1 reads MNHEY; CDR2 reads SVGAGI. The CDR3 is made up of 16 amino acids. Trimming removed 0 bases from V and 2 bases from J, with 11 bases in between. The CDR3 DNA reads TGTGCCAGCAGTTACTCGGCGACCGGGGCTGGAAACACCATATATTTT. The encoded protein is CASSYSATGAGNTIYF.

The chain joins TRBV9 to TRBJ1-1; D gene uncertain. The CDR3 is 15 amino acids. Trimming took off 0 bases at V and 0 bases at J, with 9 bases between the two ends. CDR1 SGDLS and CDR2 YYNGEE come from the germline V gene. CDR3 bases: TGTGCCAGCAGCGTAGGCGGGAACCTGAACACTGAAGCTTTCTTT. Translated: CASSVGGNLNTEAFF.

The genes are TRBV5-1 and TRBJ2-2; 8 nucleotides match TRBD2. CDR1 and CDR2 from the germline V gene are SGHRS and YFSETQ. Trimming cost V 1 base and J 1 base; bases outside gene matches: 6. CDR3 length equals 17 residues. The DNA for the CDR3 is TGCGCCAGCAGCTTGACGGGGGGGGCACAGAACACCGGGGAGCTGTTTTTT. Translated: CASSLTGGAQNTGELFF.

The chain joins TRBV19 to TRBJ1-6; the match to TRBD1 covers 10 bases. Germline V gene sequence: CDR1 LNHDA, CDR2 SQIVND (reference sequence). V trimming: 9 bases; J trimming: 7 bases; junction bases outside the gene matches: 9. This CDR3 is 15 amino acids long. The CDR3 is CASPPGQGRNSPLHF. The CDR3 coding sequence is TGTGCCAGCCCTCCGGGACAGGGGAGGAATTCACCCCTCCACTTT.

The chain combines TRBV28 with TRBJ1-5; D unclear. V dropped 6 bases and J dropped 3 bases, with 6 bases sitting between them. CDR3 length equals 12 residues. Germline CDR1 is MDHEN and CDR2 is SYDVKM. In DNA, the CDR3 is TGTGCCAGCAGAAATACCAATCAGCCCCAGCATTTT. Protein sequence: CASRNTNQPQHF.

The chain uses TRBV18 and TRBJ1-2; no definite D call. V was clipped by 3 bases and J by 7 bases, with 12 bases between them. The V gene's germline CDR1 is KGHSH and CDR2 LQKENI. The length of the CDR3 is 13 residues. CDR3 loop: CASSPEREGGYTF. CDR3 coding DNA: TGTGCCAGCTCACCTGAGCGCGAGGGTGGCTACACCTTC.